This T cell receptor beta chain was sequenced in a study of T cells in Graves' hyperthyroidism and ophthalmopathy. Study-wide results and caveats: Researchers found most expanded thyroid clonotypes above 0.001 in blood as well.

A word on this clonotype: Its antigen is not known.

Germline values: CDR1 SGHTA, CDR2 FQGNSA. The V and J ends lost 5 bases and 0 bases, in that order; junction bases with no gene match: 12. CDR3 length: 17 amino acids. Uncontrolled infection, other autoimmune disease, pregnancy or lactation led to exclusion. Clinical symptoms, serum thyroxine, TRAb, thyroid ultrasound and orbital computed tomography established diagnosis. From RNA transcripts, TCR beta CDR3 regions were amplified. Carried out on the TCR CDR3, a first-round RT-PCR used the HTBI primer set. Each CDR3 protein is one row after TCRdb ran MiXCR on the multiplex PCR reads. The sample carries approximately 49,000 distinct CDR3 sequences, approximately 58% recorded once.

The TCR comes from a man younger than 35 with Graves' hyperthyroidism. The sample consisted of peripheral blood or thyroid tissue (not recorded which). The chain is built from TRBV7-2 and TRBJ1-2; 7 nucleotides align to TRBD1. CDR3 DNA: TGTGCCAGCAGCCAAGGGGGCGAGAGGGGTTCTAACTATGGCTACACCTTC. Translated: CASSQGGERGSNYGYTF.